Listed below are T cell receptor beta chains from one sample, sequenced in a study of CD8+CD57+ T cells in acquired aplastic anemia. One entry per CDR3 protein results from TCRdb running MiXCR on the reads. The data hold some 150,000 distinct CDR3 sequences, with 71% observed a single time. Input material: sorted CD4+, CD8+, or CD8+CD57+ T cells (not recorded which) from PBMCs. The receptors come from a human donor with aplastic anemia. CDR3s include the opening cysteine and the closing phenylalanine or tryptophan. The D gene is left open where the match is weak. Only part of the rows carry a size: once, few, many, or a class if the clone is expanded.

v_gene	j_gene	d_gene	abundance	CDR3nt	CDR3aa
TRBV7-9	TRBJ2-7	.	.	TGTGCCAGCAGCTTACGGTACGAGCAGTACTTC	CASSLRYEQYF
TRBV19	TRBJ1-6	.	few	TGTGCCAGTAGTTACAGGGATTCACCCCTCCACTTT	CASSYRDSPLHF
TRBV2	TRBJ2-1	TRBD2	.	TGTGCCAGCAGTCTACATACTAGCGGGGGGCTCAATGAGCAGTTCTTC	CASSLHTSGGLNEQFF
TRBV6-4	TRBJ2-2	TRBD1	.	TGTGCCAGCAGTGACCCTACAGGGGGCGACACCGGGGAGCTGTTTTTT	CASSDPTGGDTGELFF
TRBV10-2	TRBJ1-6	.	.	TGCGCCAGCAGTGAGAACGGGGCTGGTAATTCACCCCTCCACTTT	CASSENGAGNSPLHF
TRBV2	TRBJ1-5	TRBD1	.	TGTGCCAGCACCGGCGGGACAGGGGGAGGGAATCAGCCCCAGCATTTT	CASTGGTGGGNQPQHF
TRBV7-8	TRBJ1-6	TRBD1	.	TGTGCCAGCACCACACGGACAGGGGGCAATTCACCCCTCCACTTT	CASTTRTGGNSPLHF
TRBV5-1	TRBJ1-6	.	once	TGCGCCAGCAGCTTGGCCTTTGAGGGACCCAATTCACCCCTCCACTTT	CASSLAFEGPNSPLHF
TRBV7-6	TRBJ2-7	TRBD1	few	TGTGCCAGCAGCTTGGGGACAGGGGGACTATACGAGCAGTACTTC	CASSLGTGGLYEQYF
TRBV7-9	TRBJ2-2	TRBD2	few	TGTGCCAGCAGGACTAGCGGCATCACCGGGGAGCTGTTTTTT	CASRTSGITGELFF
TRBV2	TRBJ2-5	TRBD2	.	TGTGCCAGCAAAAGACTAGCGGGAGTGGAGACCCAGTACTTC	CASKRLAGVETQYF
TRBV7-6	TRBJ1-2	.	once	TGTGCCAGCAGCTTCATCCGGGACTATGGCTACACCTTC	CASSFIRDYGYTF
TRBV7-2	TRBJ2-1	TRBD2	.	TGTGCCAGCAGCCGGAGGTTGGGAAGCGGGGGTGGTGAGCAGTTCTTC	CASSRRLGSGGGEQFF
TRBV19	TRBJ2-4	.	.	TGTGCCAGTAGTAAGGCCAAGGGGGGGACAGAGGCAAACATTCAGTACTTC	CASSKAKGGTEANIQYF
TRBV19	TRBJ1-5	.	.	TGTGCCAGTAGTATCTCCTACCTTAGCAATCAGCCCCAGCATTTT	CASSISYLSNQPQHF
TRBV20-1	TRBJ1-2	.	.	TGCAGTGCCGCCTCGGGGGAGGGATTTAACTATGGCTACACCTTC	CSAASGEGFNYGYTF
TRBV10-3	TRBJ2-1	TRBD2	.	TGTGCCGCCACAGGCTCGGGAGGGTACAATGAGCAGTTCTTC	CAATGSGGYNEQFF
TRBV5-4	TRBJ2-7	.	.	TGTGCCAGCAGCCAAGATCCAACAGCGTGGGAGCAGTACTTC	CASSQDPTAWEQYF
TRBV7-3	TRBJ2-1	TRBD2	few	TGTGCCAGCAGTCCGACTAGCGCGCTTCGGTTCTTC	CASSPTSALRFF
TRBV9	TRBJ2-5	TRBD2	.	TGTGCCAGCAGCTACACCTGGGGAGGGCAAGAGACCCAGTACTTC	CASSYTWGGQETQYF
TRBV10-3	TRBJ1-1	TRBD1	.	TGTGCCATCAGGACAGGGATAGGGAACACTGAAGCTTTCTTT	CAIRTGIGNTEAFF
TRBV29-1	TRBJ2-7	TRBD1	.	TGCAGCGTTGATATGGGACAGGGCTACGAGCAGTACTTC	CSVDMGQGYEQYF
TRBV20-1	TRBJ2-7	TRBD1	many	TGCAGTGCCCGACTGGGGACAGGGGATGTGGGGGAGCAGTACTTC	CSARLGTGDVGEQYF
TRBV10-1	TRBJ2-7	.	.	TGCGCCAGCAGTGAAGGGGTCGTCTACGAGCAGTACTTC	CASSEGVVYEQYF
TRBV20-1	TRBJ2-1	.	once	TGCAGTGCTAGAGATCCCGAGCGGACACCCTACAATGAGCAGTTCTTC	CSARDPERTPYNEQFF
TRBV20-1	TRBJ2-3	TRBD2	once	TGCAGTGCTAGAGATCGCAAAGCGGGGGGGCGGGGATCAGATACGCAGTATTTT	CSARDRKAGGRGSDTQYF
TRBV10-1	TRBJ1-1	.	.	TGCGCCAGCAGTGGTACCCCGGGGGACACTGAAGCTTTCTTT	CASSGTPGDTEAFF
TRBV6-1	TRBJ1-5	.	.	TGTGCCAGCAGGAAGGGGAAAGGTCAGCCCCAGCATTTT	CASRKGKGQPQHF
TRBV25-1	TRBJ2-2	.	.	TGTGCCAGTAGTGATCCGGGGGGCAGCGCCACCGGGGAGTTGTTTTTT	CASSDPGGSATGELFF
TRBV12-3/TRBV12-4	TRBJ2-3	TRBD2	.	TGTGCCAGCAGTCCCCCGACTAGCGGGGGGGCCGGCACAGATACGCAGTATTTT	CASSPPTSGGAGTDTQYF
TRBV14	TRBJ2-5	.	.	TGTGCCAGCAGCCAAGTCACCGAGACCCAGTACTTC	CASSQVTETQYF
TRBV25-1	TRBJ1-1	.	.	TGTGCCAGCAGTGAATCCTCATGGGTCACTGAAGCTTTCTTT	CASSESSWVTEAFF
TRBV7-9	TRBJ1-3	.	.	TGTGCCAGCAGACCGAGGAGCTCTGGAAACACCATATATTTT	CASRPRSSGNTIYF
TRBV20-1	TRBJ1-6	.	.	TGCAGTGCTAGAGATACCGGGAGGGAGGCCCTCCACTTT	CSARDTGREALHF
TRBV2	TRBJ2-5	.	few	TGTGCCAGCACTGCCCAAGAGACCCAGTACTTC	CASTAQETQYF
TRBV10-2	TRBJ2-1	.	.	TGCGCCAGCAGAGATCCTGATGTCCCACAGTTCTTC	CASRDPDVPQFF
TRBV29-1	TRBJ1-5	.	.	TGCAGCGTCGCCGGGACAACTGACCAGCCCCAGCATTTT	CSVAGTTDQPQHF
TRBV12-3/TRBV12-4	TRBJ1-6	.	.	TGTGCCAGCATGGTAGCGACTAATTCACCCCTCCACTTT	CASMVATNSPLHF
TRBV12-3/TRBV12-4	TRBJ2-5	.	few	TGTGCCAGCAGACCAAGACAGGGAGGCCAAGAGACCCAGTACTTC	CASRPRQGGQETQYF
TRBV5-5	TRBJ1-3	.	.	TGTGCCAGCCGTACAGAACTACCCGGAAACACCATATATTTT	CASRTELPGNTIYF
TRBV24-1	TRBJ2-5	TRBD2	.	TGTGCCACCAGTGATTGGACTAGCGGTAGGGGCGTAATAGAGACCCAGTACTTC	CATSDWTSGRGVIETQYF
TRBV29-1	TRBJ1-4	.	.	TGCAGCGTTGAAGGGTGGGGTGGTGATGAAAAACTGTTTTTT	CSVEGWGGDEKLFF
TRBV5-6	TRBJ2-5	.	.	TGTGCCAGCAGCTTGGCGGCTAGCCGAAAGGCCCAGTACTTC	CASSLAASRKAQYF
TRBV5-4	TRBJ1-2	TRBD1	.	TGTGCCAGCAGCGCCGGACAGGGAGGCTATGGCTACACCTTC	CASSAGQGGYGYTF
TRBV7-3	TRBJ1-4	.	.	TGTGCCAGCAGCTTAATCGGCAGCCCTATTAATGAAAAACTGTTTTTT	CASSLIGSPINEKLFF
TRBV19	TRBJ2-5	.	.	TGTGCCAGTAGTCCCTCCGGAGTAGCCGGGGAGACCCAGTACTTC	CASSPSGVAGETQYF
TRBV27	TRBJ2-1	TRBD1	once	TGTGCCAGCAGTCATCGCAGGGGGAGTATTAAATTGAACAATGAGCAGTTCTTC	CASSHRRGSIKLNNEQFF
TRBV5-1	TRBJ1-2	.	.	TGCGCCAGCAGCACGGACGGGAACTATGGCTACACCTTC	CASSTDGNYGYTF
TRBV7-3	TRBJ1-4	.	many	TGTGCCAGCAGCCTCTACGCGCAGGCTAATGAAAAACTGTTTTTT	CASSLYAQANEKLFF
TRBV19	TRBJ1-5	TRBD1	many	TGTGCCAGTCAAGACAGGGGCGAGAGTCAGCCCCAGCATTTT	CASQDRGESQPQHF
TRBV20-1	TRBJ2-1	TRBD1	.	TGCAGTGCCAGGCCGGGACAGGGTATGTTCTTC	CSARPGQGMFF
TRBV6-4	TRBJ2-1	TRBD2	.	TGTGCCAGCAGTGCCCCCGGCGAGCGGGGATTC	CASSAPGERGF